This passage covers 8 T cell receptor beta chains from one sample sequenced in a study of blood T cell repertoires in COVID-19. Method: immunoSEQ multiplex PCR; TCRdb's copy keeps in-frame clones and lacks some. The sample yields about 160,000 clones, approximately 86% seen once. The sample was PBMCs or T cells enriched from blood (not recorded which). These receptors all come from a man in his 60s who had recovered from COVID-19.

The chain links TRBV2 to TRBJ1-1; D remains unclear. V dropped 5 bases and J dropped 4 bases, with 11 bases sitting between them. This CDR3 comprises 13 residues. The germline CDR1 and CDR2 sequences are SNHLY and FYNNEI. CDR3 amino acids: CASSSGDGTEAFF. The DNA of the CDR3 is TGTGCCAGCAGTTCGGGTGACGGCACTGAAGCTTTCTTT. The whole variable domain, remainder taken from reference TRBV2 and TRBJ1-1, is EPEVTQTPSHQVTQMGQEVILRCVPISNHLYFYWYRQILGQKVEFLVSFYNNEISEKSEIFDDQFSVERPDGSNFTLKIRSTKLEDSAMYFCASSSGDGTEAFFGQGTRLTVV.

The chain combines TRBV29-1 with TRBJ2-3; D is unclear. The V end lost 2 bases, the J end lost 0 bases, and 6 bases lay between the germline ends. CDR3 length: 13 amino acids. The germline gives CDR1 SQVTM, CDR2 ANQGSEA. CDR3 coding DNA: TGCAGCGTTGAAACGGTTAGCACAGATACGCAGTATTTT. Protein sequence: CSVETVSTDTQYF.

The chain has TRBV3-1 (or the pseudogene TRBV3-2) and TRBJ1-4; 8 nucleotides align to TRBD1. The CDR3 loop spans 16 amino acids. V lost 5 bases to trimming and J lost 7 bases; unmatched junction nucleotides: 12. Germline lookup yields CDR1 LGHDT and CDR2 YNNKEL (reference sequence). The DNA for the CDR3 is TGTGCCAGCAGCTCACGGGGGTACAGGGGGTCTGAAAAACTGTTTTTT. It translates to CASSSRGYRGSEKLFF.

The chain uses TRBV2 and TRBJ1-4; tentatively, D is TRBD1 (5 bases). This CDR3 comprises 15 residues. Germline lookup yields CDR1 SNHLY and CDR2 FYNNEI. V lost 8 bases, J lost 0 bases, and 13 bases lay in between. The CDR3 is CASGAGRATNEKLFF. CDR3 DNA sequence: TGTGCCAGCGGCGCAGGGAGGGCAACTAATGAAAAACTGTTTTTT.

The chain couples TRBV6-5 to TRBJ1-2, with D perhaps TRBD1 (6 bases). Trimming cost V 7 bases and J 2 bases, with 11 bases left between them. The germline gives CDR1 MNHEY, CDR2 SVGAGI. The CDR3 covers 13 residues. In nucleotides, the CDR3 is TGTGCCAGCAACCGACAGGAGAACTATGGCTACACCTTC. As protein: CASNRQENYGYTF.

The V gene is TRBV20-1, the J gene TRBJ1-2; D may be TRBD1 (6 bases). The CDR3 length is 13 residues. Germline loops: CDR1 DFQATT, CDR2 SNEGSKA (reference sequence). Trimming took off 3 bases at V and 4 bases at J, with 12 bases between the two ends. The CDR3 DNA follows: TGCAGTGCTAGTTCCAGGGGAGCCTATGGCTACACCTTC. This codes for CSASSRGAYGYTF.

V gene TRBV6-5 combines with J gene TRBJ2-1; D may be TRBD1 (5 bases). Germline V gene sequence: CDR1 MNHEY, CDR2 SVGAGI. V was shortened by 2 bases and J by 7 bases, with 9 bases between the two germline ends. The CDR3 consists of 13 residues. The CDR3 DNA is TGTGCCAGCAGTTACCCAGGGCAGAATGAGCAGTTCTTC. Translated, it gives CASSYPGQNEQFF.

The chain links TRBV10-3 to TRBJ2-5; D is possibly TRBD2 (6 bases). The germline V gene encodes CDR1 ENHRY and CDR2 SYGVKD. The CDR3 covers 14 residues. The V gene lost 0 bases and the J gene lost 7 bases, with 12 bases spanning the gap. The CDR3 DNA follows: TGTGCCATCAGTGAGTCGGAGGGGATGGGGACCCAGTACTTC. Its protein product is CAISESEGMGTQYF.